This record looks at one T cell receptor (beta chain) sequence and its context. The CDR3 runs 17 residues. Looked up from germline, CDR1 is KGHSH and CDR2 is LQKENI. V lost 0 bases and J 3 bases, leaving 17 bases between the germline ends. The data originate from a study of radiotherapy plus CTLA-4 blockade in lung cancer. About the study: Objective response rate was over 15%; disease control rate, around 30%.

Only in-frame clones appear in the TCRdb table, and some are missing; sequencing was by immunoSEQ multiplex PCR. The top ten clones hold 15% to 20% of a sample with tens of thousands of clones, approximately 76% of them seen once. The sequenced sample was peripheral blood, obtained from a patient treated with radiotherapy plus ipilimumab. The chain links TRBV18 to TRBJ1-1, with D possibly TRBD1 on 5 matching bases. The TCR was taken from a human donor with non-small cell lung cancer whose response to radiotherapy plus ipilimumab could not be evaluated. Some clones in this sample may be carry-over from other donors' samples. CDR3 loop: CASSPPGQFSLDTEAFF. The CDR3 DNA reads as TGTGCCAGCTCACCACCTGGACAATTCAGCCTGGACACTGAAGCTTTCTTT.